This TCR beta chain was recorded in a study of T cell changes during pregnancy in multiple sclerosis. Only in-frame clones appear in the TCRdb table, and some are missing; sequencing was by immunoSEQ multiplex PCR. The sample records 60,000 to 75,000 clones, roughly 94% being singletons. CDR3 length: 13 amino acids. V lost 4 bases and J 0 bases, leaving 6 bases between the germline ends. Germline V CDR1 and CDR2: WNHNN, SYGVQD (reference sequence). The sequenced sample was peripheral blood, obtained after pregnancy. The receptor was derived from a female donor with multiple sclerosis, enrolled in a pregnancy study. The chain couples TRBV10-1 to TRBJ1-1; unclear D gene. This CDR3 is CASSVRVNTEAFF. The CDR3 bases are TGCGCCAGCAGTGTACGGGTGAACACTGAAGCTTTCTTT.